A single sample gave rise to the 13 T cell receptor beta chains below, sequenced in a study of T cells in Graves' hyperthyroidism and ophthalmopathy. Regions amplified from RNA transcripts were the TCR beta CDR3 regions. An initial round of RT-PCR targeting the TCR CDR3 relied on the HTBI primer set. TCRdb re-analysed the multiplex PCR reads in MiXCR, keeping a single row per CDR3 protein. The table lists about 410,000 distinct CDR3 sequences, approximately 15% of them singletons. Sequenced sample: blood. Receptors originate from a man younger than 35 with Graves' ophthalmopathy.

There are many counts of this clonotype. V is TRBV5-1 and J is TRBJ2-2, with 10 bases fitting TRBD2. The germline V gene encodes CDR1 SGHRS and CDR2 YFSETQ. CDR3 length equals 16 residues. V lost 4 bases and J lost 4; bases outside the gene matches: 7. CDR3 DNA: TGCGCCAGCAGCCCGTCTCTAGCGGGAGCCACCGGGGAGCTGTTTTTT. Residues: CASSPSLAGATGELFF.

This clonotype appeared many times. V and J are TRBV7-2 and TRBJ1-5; TRBD1 might be the D (5 bases). V dropped 5 bases and J dropped 0 bases, with 11 bases sitting between them. From germline, CDR1 is SGHTA and CDR2 FQGNSA. The length of the CDR3 is 15 residues. The CDR3 protein is CASSPIRGSNQPQHF. For the CDR3, the DNA is TGTGCCAGCAGCCCGATAAGGGGTAGCAATCAGCCCCAGCATTTT.

This clonotype came up many times. The chain uses TRBV29-1 and TRBJ2-1, with TRBD1 matching over 8 bases. With 7 bases clipped from V and 0 bases from J, the junction kept 2 bases outside the gene matches. The CDR3 is 13 residues long. Germline V gives CDR1 SQVTM, CDR2 ANQGSEA. This CDR3 reads CSGTGSSYNEQFF. In DNA form, the CDR3 reads TGCAGCGGGACAGGGAGCTCCTACAATGAGCAGTTCTTC.

Points on this clonotype: At one boundary the junction diverges from the germline segment, which might be a read error. The chain is built from TRBV7-9 and TRBJ2-7, with D maybe TRBD2 (5 bases). Germline V CDR1 and CDR2: SEHNR, FQNEAQ (reference sequence). The CDR3 runs to 15 residues. CDR3 DNA sequence: TGCGCCAGCAGCCCTGAGAGGGTTGCGGAATACGAGCAGTACTTC. As protein: CASSPERVAEYEQYF.

Comment on this clonotype: This may be a read error: a much more frequent sequence differs by one nucleotide. The rearrangement joins TRBV20-1 to TRBJ2-7; D tentatively fits TRBD1 or TRBD2 (5 bases each). Trimming shortened V by 7 bases and J by 0 bases, and 13 bases separated the two germline ends. CDR3 size: 13 residues. Germline CDR1 is DFQATT and CDR2 is SNEGSKA (reference sequence). CDR3 region: CSVAAGSSYEQYF. Here the CDR3 DNA reads TGCAGTGTGGCCGCAGGGAGCTCCTACGAGCAGTACTTC.

A few counts support this clonotype. The rearrangement uses TRBV4-1 and TRBJ2-7, with 8 bases identical to TRBD1. This CDR3 has 16 amino acids. Germline CDR1 is MGHRA and CDR2 is YSYEKL. J gave up 0 bases and V 3 bases, and 7 bases lay outside the gene matches. CDR3 sequence reads: CASSHPRGQSSYEQYF. In DNA form, the CDR3 reads TGCGCCAGCAGCCATCCCAGGGGGCAGAGCTCCTACGAGCAGTACTTC.

This clonotype has a handful of counts. CDR3 residues: CASSLIRVFGEQYF. Here the CDR3 DNA reads TGTGCCAGCAGCTTAATCCGGGTCTTTGGCGAGCAGTACTTC. This chain uses TRBV7-8 with TRBJ2-7; D remains ambiguous. This CDR3 contains 14 residues. The germline V gene has CDR1 SGHVS and CDR2 FQNEAQ. Trimming shortened V by 2 bases and J by 6 bases, and 14 bases separated the two germline ends.

This clonotype has a count of ten or more. The chain combines TRBV20-1 with TRBJ1-1; tentative D call: TRBD1 (5 bases). CDR3 size: 14 residues. Trimming cost V 3 bases and J 4 bases, with 15 bases left between them. Germline V gene sequence: CDR1 DFQATT, CDR2 SNEGSKA (reference sequence). The CDR3 DNA is TGCAGTGCTAGCGGGGCCCACAAGGGCACTGAAGCTTTCTTT. Its translation is CSASGAHKGTEAFF.

This clonotype was recorded at least ten times. The chain joins TRBV5-1 to TRBJ2-5, with 8 positions matching TRBD1. V lost 4 bases and J lost 1; bases outside the gene matches: 3. The CDR3 loop spans 14 amino acids. Germline CDR1 reads SGHRS; CDR2 reads YFSETQ. CDR3 region: CASSVGQGQETQYF. CDR3 DNA: TGCGCCAGCAGCGTCGGACAGGGCCAAGAGACCCAGTACTTC.

This clonotype was observed at least ten times. The chain joins TRBV20-1 to TRBJ2-6; D tentatively fits TRBD1 or TRBD2 (5 bases each). Germline V gives CDR1 DFQATT, CDR2 SNEGSKA (reference sequence). The V and J ends lost 3 bases and 0 bases respectively, with 12 bases between them. The CDR3 covers 16 residues. The CDR3 is CSASSGADSGANVLTF. CDR3 DNA: TGCAGTGCTAGTTCCGGGGCCGACTCTGGGGCCAACGTCCTGACTTTC.

At least ten counts were recorded for this clonotype. The chain has TRBV15 and TRBJ2-3; the match to TRBD2 covers 7 bases. J gave up 6 bases and V 8 bases, and 14 bases lay outside the gene matches. CDR3 length equals 15 residues. CDR1 and CDR2 from the germline V gene are LNHNV and YYDKDF (reference sequence). CDR3 in amino acids: CATAPTRLAGDTQYF. The CDR3 bases are TGTGCCACCGCTCCGACTAGACTAGCAGGGGATACGCAGTATTTT.

This clonotype was counted at least ten times. This chain uses TRBV11-2 with TRBJ2-3; 16 positions agree with TRBD2. Germline lookup yields CDR1 SGHAT and CDR2 FQNNGV. V lost 5 bases to trimming and J lost 5 bases; unmatched junction nucleotides: 7. This CDR3 has 17 residues. CDR3 protein: CASSPGLAGGVVDTQYF. The CDR3 DNA follows: TGTGCCAGCAGCCCGGGACTAGCGGGGGGGGTGGTAGATACGCAGTATTTT.

The chain carries TRBV19 and TRBJ1-2; no clear D gene. Germline V CDR1 and CDR2: LNHDA, SQIVND (reference sequence). V lost 11 bases and J lost 3, with 19 bases in between. The CDR3 length is 14 residues. The CDR3 DNA reads as TGTGCCTCCGCCCGAACCCGCGGGGACTATGGCTACACCTTC. Amino acids: CASARTRGDYGYTF.